Listed below are T cell receptor beta chains from one sample, sequenced in a study of cytomegalovirus exposure and HLA in healthy donors. The assay was immunoSEQ multiplex PCR, and TCRdb's table has in-frame clones only and misses some. The sample holds some 150,000 clones; approximately 80% are singletons and the top ten take about 1.5%. Sequencing used PBMCs. The receptors stem from a woman in her forties in good health and CMV-seronegative. CDR3s include the opening cysteine and the closing phenylalanine or tryptophan. A D gene is named only where the DNA matches it firmly. The size field is filled for only some rows; it gives once, few, many or a size class.

V,size,D,J,DNA,CDR3
TRBV4-3,NA,TRBD1,TRBJ1-6,TGCGCCAGCAGCCAAGATCACCAGTACACGGCAGGGGGCGAGAATAATTCACCCCTCCACTTT,CASSQDHQYTAGGENNSPLHF
TRBV5-1,NA,TRBD1,TRBJ1-2,TGCGCCAGCAGCGGGGGACAGGGGAATGGCTACACCTTC,CASSGGQGNGYTF
TRBV10-3,NA,TRBD2,TRBJ2-1,TGTGCCACCAGTAGCGGGAGCTCCTACAATGAGCAGTTCTTC,CATSSGSSYNEQFF
TRBV6-1,NA,TRBD1,TRBJ1-1,TGTGCCAGCAGGGAAGTACAGGGGGCGGGCACTGAAGCTTTCTTT,CASREVQGAGTEAFF
TRBV28,once,NA,TRBJ2-7,TGTGCCAGCAGGGGAAGGGGGGGGAACTACGAGCAGTACTTC,CASRGRGGNYEQYF
TRBV5-1,NA,TRBD1,TRBJ1-2,TGCGCCAGCAGCCTAGGACAGGGTAACTATGGCTACACCTTC,CASSLGQGNYGYTF
TRBV28,NA,NA,TRBJ1-1,TGTGCCAGCAGGGCCGGGGGATTGAACACTGAAGCTTTCTTT,CASRAGGLNTEAFF
TRBV10-3,NA,TRBD1,TRBJ1-3,TGTGCCATCAGCCGACAGGGGGCTGGAAACACCATATATTTT,CAISRQGAGNTIYF
TRBV4-2,NA,TRBD1,TRBJ1-5,TGTGCCAGCAGCCAAGATGCTGACAGGGTAAATCAGCCCCAGCATTTT,CASSQDADRVNQPQHF
TRBV5-7,NA,NA,TRBJ1-5,TGTGCCAGCAGCCTCCCATCTGGGGATGGGACAAATCAGCCCCAGCATTTT,CASSLPSGDGTNQPQHF
TRBV5-8,NA,NA,TRBJ2-7,TGTGCCAGCAGCTTGGATGGACGCGGGGCCGAGCAGTACTTC,CASSLDGRGAEQYF
TRBV19,NA,TRBD1,TRBJ1-5,TGTGCCAGTAGTATTGTTGCAGGGGGCGGGGGTCAGCCCCAGCATTTT,CASSIVAGGGGQPQHF
TRBV7-2,NA,TRBD2,TRBJ2-5,TGTGCCAGCAGCTTAGGGGGGGTAGCGGGGGCCACCGGGGAGACCCAGTACTTC,CASSLGGVAGATGETQYF
TRBV28,NA,NA,TRBJ1-2,TGTGCCAGCAGTTTTGGAGGAAACGGCTACACCTTC,CASSFGGNGYTF
TRBV11-1,NA,NA,TRBJ1-1,TGTGCCAGCAGCTTAGCGTCCGGGACAATGAACACTGAAGCTTTCTTT,CASSLASGTMNTEAFF
TRBV7-8,NA,NA,TRBJ1-1,TGTGCCAGCAGCCCCCGGAGTATGAACACTGAAGCTTTCTTT,CASSPRSMNTEAFF
TRBV11-3,NA,NA,TRBJ2-1,TGTGCCAGCAGCTTAACGGGGGTAGGTGAGCAGTTCTTC,CASSLTGVGEQFF
TRBV27,once,TRBD1,TRBJ2-7,TGTGCCAGCAGTCCCAGGGACAGGGGCTTCTACTTC,CASSPRDRGFYF
TRBV29-1,NA,NA,TRBJ1-1,TGCAGCGTGCAGGCCTTGAACACTGAAGCTTTCTTT,CSVQALNTEAFF
TRBV6-5,few,NA,TRBJ1-2,TGTGCCAGCAACAAAGGAGGCGCGGCCGAAACCTTC,CASNKGGAAETF
TRBV2,NA,NA,TRBJ2-7,TGTGCCAGCAGGGGCAGTTCCTACGAGCAGTACTTC,CASRGSSYEQYF
TRBV4-1,NA,NA,TRBJ2-3,TGCGCCAGCAGCCGCCCCACAGGGTTGGGCACAGATACGCAGTATTTT,CASSRPTGLGTDTQYF
TRBV28,NA,NA,TRBJ1-5,TGTGCCAGCAGTTCCCCGACAGCCGCAAATCAGCCCCAGCATTTT,CASSSPTAANQPQHF
TRBV13,NA,NA,TRBJ1-3,TGTGCCAGCAGCATAAAGACTGGGAACACCATATATTTT,CASSIKTGNTIYF
TRBV15,NA,TRBD1,TRBJ1-4,TGTGCCACCAGCAGAGGCGGACAGGGTAATGAAAAACTGTTTTTT,CATSRGGQGNEKLFF
TRBV7-6,NA,TRBD2,TRBJ2-7,TGTGCCAGCAGCTCCTCGGGACTAGCGGTATCCTACGAGCAGTACTTC,CASSSSGLAVSYEQYF
TRBV30,NA,TRBD2,TRBJ2-5,TGTGCCTGGAGTGCCCCCTTGACTACGCGGGGGGATAGAGAGACCCAGTACTTC,CAWSAPLTTRGDRETQYF
TRBV15,few,NA,TRBJ2-6,TGTGCCACCAGCAGAGACAACTCTGGGGCCAACGTCCTGACTTTC,CATSRDNSGANVLTF
TRBV2,NA,TRBD1,TRBJ1-5,TGTGCCAGCAGTCCGACAGGGATGAGCAATCAGCCCCAGCATTTT,CASSPTGMSNQPQHF
TRBV5-6,NA,TRBD2,TRBJ2-3,TGTGCCAGCAGCTTGCAGCGGGGGGGCCTCACCACAGATACGCAGTATTTT,CASSLQRGGLTTDTQYF
TRBV2,once,TRBD1,TRBJ1-5,TGTGCCAGCAGTGAAAGGACAGGGGGCAATCAGCCCCAGCATTTT,CASSERTGGNQPQHF
TRBV25-1,NA,TRBD2,TRBJ2-5,TGTGCCAGCGACCCCCCGGCGGGGGGGGAGACCCAGTACTTC,CASDPPAGGETQYF
TRBV7-9,NA,NA,TRBJ1-3,TGTGCCAGCAGCCCCCAGGCTTCAATGGCTGGAAACACCATATATTTT,CASSPQASMAGNTIYF
TRBV6-5,NA,TRBD2,TRBJ2-1,TGTGCCAGTCACGGGGGGTTTCCCCCCAATGAGCAGTTCTTC,CASHGGFPPNEQFF
TRBV27,NA,NA,TRBJ1-6,TGTGCCAGCAGTTTCCTCACAGGAAATTATTCACCCCTCCACTTT,CASSFLTGNYSPLHF
TRBV5-8,once,TRBD1,TRBJ2-1,TGTGCCAGCAGCGCGATCTTAGACAGGGTAGAAAGGGGGCAGTTCTTC,CASSAILDRVERGQFF
TRBV11-2,NA,NA,TRBJ1-5,TGTGCCAGCAGCCCTAGCCCGGGGGGTAGCAATCAGCCCCAGCATTTT,CASSPSPGGSNQPQHF
TRBV28,NA,NA,TRBJ2-1,TGTGCCAGCAGTTTCGAGTGGTGGCAGTTCTTC,CASSFEWWQFF
TRBV27,NA,TRBD1,TRBJ2-3,TGTGCCAGTAAGAGGACAGGGGGCACAGATACGCAGTATTTT,CASKRTGGTDTQYF
TRBV30,NA,NA,TRBJ1-2,TGTGCCTGCAAGGGGACTTCAGGTGGCTACACCTTC,CACKGTSGGYTF
TRBV5-1,few,TRBD1,TRBJ2-5,TGCGCCAGCAGCCGGGACAGGAGAGAGACCCAGTACTTC,CASSRDRRETQYF
TRBV6-6,few,TRBD1,TRBJ2-3,TGTGCCAGCGAGGGGACAGGGAGCACAGATACGCAGTATTTT,CASEGTGSTDTQYF
TRBV27,once,TRBD1,TRBJ1-6,TGTGCCAGCAGTTGGGGGACAGGGCAAAGCTCCTATAATTCACCCCTCCACTTT,CASSWGTGQSSYNSPLHF
TRBV6-5,few,TRBD1,TRBJ1-2,TGTGCCAGCAGGCCGGGACAGGGGTGGGGCTACACCTTC,CASRPGQGWGYTF
TRBV27,NA,TRBD1,TRBJ1-1,TGTGCCAGCAGCCCGACAGGGGGTCCCTTTGAGACTGAAGCTTTCTTT,CASSPTGGPFETEAFF
TRBV30,few,TRBD1,TRBJ1-6,TGTGCCTGGAACCGACAGGGGGCTGGGTCACCCCTCCACTTT,CAWNRQGAGSPLHF
TRBV2,NA,TRBD2,TRBJ2-1,TGTGCCAGCACGAGCGGGGGGACGTTCTTC,CASTSGGTFF
TRBV7-2,NA,NA,TRBJ1-2,TGTGCCAGCAGCCCCGGTGCGGTTATTAACTATGGCTACACCTTC,CASSPGAVINYGYTF
TRBV29-1,NA,NA,TRBJ2-7,TGCAGCGTTGAAGATGTAGTCTACGAGCAGTACTTC,CSVEDVVYEQYF
TRBV4-1,once,TRBD1,TRBJ2-4,TGCGCCAGCAGCCAAGATCGGGGCCGGGACAGGGCGGCCAAAAACATTCAGTACTTC,CASSQDRGRDRAAKNIQYF
TRBV25-1,few,TRBD1,TRBJ2-4,TGTGCCAGCAGTGAGTGGACAGGGGCCAAAAACATTCAGTACTTC,CASSEWTGAKNIQYF